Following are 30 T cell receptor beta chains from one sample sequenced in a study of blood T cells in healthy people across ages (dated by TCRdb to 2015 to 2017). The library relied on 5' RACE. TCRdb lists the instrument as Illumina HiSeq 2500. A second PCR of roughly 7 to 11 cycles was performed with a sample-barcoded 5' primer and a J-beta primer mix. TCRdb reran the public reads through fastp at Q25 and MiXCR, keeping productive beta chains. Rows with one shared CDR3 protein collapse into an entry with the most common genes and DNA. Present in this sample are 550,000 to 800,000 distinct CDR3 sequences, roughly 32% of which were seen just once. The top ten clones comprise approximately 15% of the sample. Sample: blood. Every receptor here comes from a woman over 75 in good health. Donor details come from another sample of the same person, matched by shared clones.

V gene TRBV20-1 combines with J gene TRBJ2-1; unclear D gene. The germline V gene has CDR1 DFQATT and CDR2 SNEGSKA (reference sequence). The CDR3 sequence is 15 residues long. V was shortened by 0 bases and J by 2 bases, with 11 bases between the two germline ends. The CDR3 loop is CSARDPTAPYNEQFF. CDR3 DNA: TGCAGTGCTAGAGATCCGACTGCACCCTACAATGAGCAGTTCTTC.

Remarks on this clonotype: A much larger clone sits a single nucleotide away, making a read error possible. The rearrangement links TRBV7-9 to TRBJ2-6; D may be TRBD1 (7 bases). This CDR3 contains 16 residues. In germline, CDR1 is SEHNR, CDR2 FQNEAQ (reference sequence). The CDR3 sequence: CASSPQGGSGANVRTF. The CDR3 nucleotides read TGTGCCAGCAGCCCCCAGGGGGGCTCTGGGGCCAACGTCCGGACTTTC.

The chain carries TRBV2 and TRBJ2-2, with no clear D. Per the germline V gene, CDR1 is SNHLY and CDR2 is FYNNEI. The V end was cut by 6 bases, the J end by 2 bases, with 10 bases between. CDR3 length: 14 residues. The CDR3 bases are TGTGCCAGCAGCCCTACCGTCAACACCGGGGAGCTGTTTTTT. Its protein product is CASSPTVNTGELFF.

The CDR3 reads CASSLLTTIKETQYF. The CDR3 DNA reads TGTGCCAGCAGCCTCCTCACCACCATTAAAGAGACCCAGTACTTC. The chain joins TRBV7-9 to TRBJ2-7; D uncertain. The J call is uncertain, as TRBJ2-5 better fits the DNA end. This CDR3 has 15 amino acids. Germline V lookup: CDR1 SEHNR, CDR2 FQNEAQ (reference sequence).

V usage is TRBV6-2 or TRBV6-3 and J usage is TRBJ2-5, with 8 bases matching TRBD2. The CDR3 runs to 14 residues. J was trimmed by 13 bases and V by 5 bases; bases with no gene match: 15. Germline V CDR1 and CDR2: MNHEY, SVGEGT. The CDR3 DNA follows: TGTGCCAGCAGTACAGCGGGGGACCAAACTCGTCGGTACTTC. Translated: CASSTAGDQTRRYF.

The CDR3: CATSWGEQIASGQPQHF. Here the CDR3 DNA reads TGTGCCACCAGCTGGGGGGAACAGATTGCTTCGGGTCAGCCCCAGCATTTT. The V gene is TRBV15, the J gene TRBJ1-5; tentative D call: TRBD1 (5 bases). Germline V gene lookup returns CDR1 LNHNV and CDR2 YYDKDF (reference sequence). The CDR3 is made up of 17 amino acids. Trimming took off 5 bases at V and 6 bases at J, with 23 bases between the two ends. The full variable domain, completed using reference TRBV15 and TRBJ1-5, is DAMVIQNPRYQVTQFGKPVTLSCSQTLNHNVMYWYQQKSSQAPKLLFHYYDKDFNNEADTPDNFQSRRPNTSFCFLDIRSPGLGDTAMYLCATSWGEQIASGQPQHFGDGTRLSIL.

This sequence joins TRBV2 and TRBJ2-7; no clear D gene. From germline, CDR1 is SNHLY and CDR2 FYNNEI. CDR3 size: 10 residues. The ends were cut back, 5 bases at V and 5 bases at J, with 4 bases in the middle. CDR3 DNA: TGTGCCAGCAGTCGGAACGAGCAGTACTTC. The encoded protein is CASSRNEQYF.

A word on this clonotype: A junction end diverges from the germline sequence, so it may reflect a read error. CDR3 DNA: TGTGCCAGCAGCCCCCGAGGGGGGGGGACAGCGAACGCTGAAGCTTTCTTT. Amino acids: CASSPRGGGTANAEAFF. The gene calls are TRBV13 and TRBJ1-1, with 7 bases fitting TRBD1. Germline V lookup: CDR1 PRHDT, CDR2 FYEKMQ (reference sequence). The CDR3 is 17 amino acids.

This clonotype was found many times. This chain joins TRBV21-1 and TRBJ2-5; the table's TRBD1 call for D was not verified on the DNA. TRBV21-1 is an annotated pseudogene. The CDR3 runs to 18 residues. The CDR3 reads CASSFRGVRSGKGETQYF. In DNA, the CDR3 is TGTGCCAGCAGCTTCCGGGGGGTCCGTTCCGGCAAAGGGGAGACCCAGTACTTC.

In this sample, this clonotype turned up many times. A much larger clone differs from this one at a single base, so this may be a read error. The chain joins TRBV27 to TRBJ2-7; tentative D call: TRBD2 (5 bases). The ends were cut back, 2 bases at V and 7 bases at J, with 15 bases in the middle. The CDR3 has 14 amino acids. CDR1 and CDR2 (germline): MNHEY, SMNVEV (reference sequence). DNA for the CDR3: TGTGCCAGCAGTTTACAGGCAGACTACAATGAGCAGTACTTC. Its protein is CASSLQADYNEQYF.

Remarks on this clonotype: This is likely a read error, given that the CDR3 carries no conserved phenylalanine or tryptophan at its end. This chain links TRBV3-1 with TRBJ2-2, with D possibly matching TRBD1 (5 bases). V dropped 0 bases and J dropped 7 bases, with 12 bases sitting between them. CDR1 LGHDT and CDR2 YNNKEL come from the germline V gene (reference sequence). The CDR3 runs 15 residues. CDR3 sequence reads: CASSQELTRGGELFC. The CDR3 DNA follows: TGTGCCAGCAGCCAAGAGCTTACAAGGGGCGGGGAGCTGTTTTGT.

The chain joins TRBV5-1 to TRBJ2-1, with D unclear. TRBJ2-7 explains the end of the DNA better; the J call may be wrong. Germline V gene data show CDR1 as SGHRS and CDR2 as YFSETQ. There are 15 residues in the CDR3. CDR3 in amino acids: CASSLAGPSYNEQYF. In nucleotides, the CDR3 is TGCGCCAGCAGCTTGGCAGGTCCCTCCTACAATGAGCAGTACTTC.

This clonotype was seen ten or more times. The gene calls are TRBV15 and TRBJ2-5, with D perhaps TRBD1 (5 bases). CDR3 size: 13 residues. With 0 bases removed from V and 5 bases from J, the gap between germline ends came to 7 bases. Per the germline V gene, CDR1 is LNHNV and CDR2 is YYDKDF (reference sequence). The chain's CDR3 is CATSRDRDETQYF. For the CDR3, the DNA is TGTGCCACCAGCAGAGACAGGGATGAGACCCAGTACTTC.

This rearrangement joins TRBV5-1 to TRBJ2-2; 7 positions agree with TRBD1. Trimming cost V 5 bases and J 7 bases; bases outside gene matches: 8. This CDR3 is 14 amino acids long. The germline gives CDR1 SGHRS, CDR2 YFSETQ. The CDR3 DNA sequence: TGCGCCAGCAGTTTTAGGACAGGCCGCGGGGAGCTGTTTTTT. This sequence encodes CASSFRTGRGELFF.

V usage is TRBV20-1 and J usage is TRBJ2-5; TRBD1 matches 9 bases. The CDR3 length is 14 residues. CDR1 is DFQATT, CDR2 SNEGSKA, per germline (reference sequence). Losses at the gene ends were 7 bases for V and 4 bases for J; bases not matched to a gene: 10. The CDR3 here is CSGAMTGGRETQYF. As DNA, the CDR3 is TGCAGTGGTGCGATGACAGGGGGAAGAGAGACCCAGTACTTC.

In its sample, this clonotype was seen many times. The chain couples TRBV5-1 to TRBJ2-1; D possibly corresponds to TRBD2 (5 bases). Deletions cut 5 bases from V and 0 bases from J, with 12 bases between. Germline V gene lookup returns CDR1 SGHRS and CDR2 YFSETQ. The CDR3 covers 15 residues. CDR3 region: CASRDPGSSYNEQFF. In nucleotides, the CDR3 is TGCGCCAGCAGGGACCCGGGGAGCTCCTACAATGAGCAGTTCTTC. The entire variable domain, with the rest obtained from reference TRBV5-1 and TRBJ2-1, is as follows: KAGVTQTPRYLIKTRGQQVTLSCSPISGHRSVSWYQQTPGQGLQFLFEYFSETQRNKGNFPGRFSGRQFSNSRSEMNVSTLELGDSALYLCASRDPGSSYNEQFFGPGTRLTVL.

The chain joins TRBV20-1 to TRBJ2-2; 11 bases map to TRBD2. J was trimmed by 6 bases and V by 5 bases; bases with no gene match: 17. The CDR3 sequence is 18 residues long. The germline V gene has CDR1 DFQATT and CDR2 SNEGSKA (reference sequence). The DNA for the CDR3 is TGCAGTGCTCTCGACCCTATAGCGGGGGGGCAGTTGTCCGGGGAGCTGTTTTTT. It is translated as CSALDPIAGGQLSGELFF.

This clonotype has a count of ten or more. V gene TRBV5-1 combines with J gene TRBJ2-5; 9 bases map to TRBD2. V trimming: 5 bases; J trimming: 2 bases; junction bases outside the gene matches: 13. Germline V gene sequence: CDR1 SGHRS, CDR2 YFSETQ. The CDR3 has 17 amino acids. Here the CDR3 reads CASRPNPASGVQETQYF. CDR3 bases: TGCGCCAGCAGACCCAACCCCGCTAGCGGGGTGCAAGAGACCCAGTACTTC.

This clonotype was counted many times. The CDR3 spells CSARETPGTGQEKLFF. For the CDR3, the DNA is TGCAGTGCTAGAGAGACCCCCGGGACAGGGCAGGAAAAACTGTTTTTT. The chain links TRBV20-1 to TRBJ1-4; 9 positions agree with TRBD1. Germline V CDR1 and CDR2: DFQATT, SNEGSKA (reference sequence). CDR3 length: 16 amino acids. The V and J ends lost 0 bases and 8 bases, in that order; junction bases with no gene match: 10.

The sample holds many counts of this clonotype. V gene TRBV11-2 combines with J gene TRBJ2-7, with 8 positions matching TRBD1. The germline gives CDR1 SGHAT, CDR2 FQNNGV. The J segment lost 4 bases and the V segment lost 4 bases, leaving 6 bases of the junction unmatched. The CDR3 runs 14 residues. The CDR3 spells CASSSDRELYEQYF. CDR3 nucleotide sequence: TGTGCCAGCAGCTCGGACAGGGAACTATACGAGCAGTACTTC. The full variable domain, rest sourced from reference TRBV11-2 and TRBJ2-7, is EAGVAQSPRYKIIEKRQSVAFWCNPISGHATLYWYQQILGQGPKLLIQFQNNGVVDDSQLPKDRFSAERLKGVDSTLKIQPAKLEDSAVYLCASSSDRELYEQYFGPGTRLTVT.

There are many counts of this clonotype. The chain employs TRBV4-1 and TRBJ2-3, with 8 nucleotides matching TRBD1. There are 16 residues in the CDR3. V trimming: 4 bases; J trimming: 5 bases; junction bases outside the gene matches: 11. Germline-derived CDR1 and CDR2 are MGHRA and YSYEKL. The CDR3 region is CASSRLDRGLEDTQYF. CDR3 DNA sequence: TGCGCCAGCAGCCGACTAGACAGGGGATTGGAAGATACGCAGTATTTT.

Here the CDR3 DNA reads TGTGCCAGCAGCCCGAGTGCGGGTGCCTACAATGAGCAGTACTTC. Protein product: CASSPSAGAYNEQYF. This chain links TRBV6-5 with TRBJ2-5; D might be TRBD2 (5 bases). Trimming left V 6 bases short and J 11 bases short, with 25 bases between. This CDR3 region has 15 residues. Germline loops: CDR1 MNHEY, CDR2 SVGAGI.

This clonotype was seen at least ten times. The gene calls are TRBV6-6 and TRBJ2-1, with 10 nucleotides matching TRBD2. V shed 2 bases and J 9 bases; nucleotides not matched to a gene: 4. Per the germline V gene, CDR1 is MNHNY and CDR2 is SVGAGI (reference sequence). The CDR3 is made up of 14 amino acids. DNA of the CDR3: TGTGCCAGCAGTTACAGCGGGGGGGCCGGTGAGCAGTTCTTC. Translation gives CASSYSGGAGEQFF.

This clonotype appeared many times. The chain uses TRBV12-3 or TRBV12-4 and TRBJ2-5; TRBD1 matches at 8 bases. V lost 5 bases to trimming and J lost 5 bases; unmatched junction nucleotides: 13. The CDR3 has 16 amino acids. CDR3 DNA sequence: TGTGCCAGCAGTCCAGGACAGGGAAATTGGGCTGAGACCCAGTACTTC. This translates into CASSPGQGNWAETQYF.

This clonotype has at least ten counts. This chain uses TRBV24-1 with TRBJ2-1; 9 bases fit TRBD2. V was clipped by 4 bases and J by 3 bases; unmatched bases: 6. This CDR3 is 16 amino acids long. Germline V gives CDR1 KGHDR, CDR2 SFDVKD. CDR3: CATSDPWRGGYNEQFF. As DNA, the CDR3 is TGTGCCACCAGTGACCCTTGGCGGGGGGGCTACAATGAGCAGTTCTTC.

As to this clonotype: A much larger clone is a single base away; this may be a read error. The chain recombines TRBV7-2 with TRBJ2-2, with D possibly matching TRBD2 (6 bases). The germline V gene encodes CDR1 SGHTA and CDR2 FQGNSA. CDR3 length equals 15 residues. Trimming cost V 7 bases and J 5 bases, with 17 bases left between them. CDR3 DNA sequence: TGTGCCAGCACTGGGGGGTCGGGGACTACCGGGGAGCTGTTTTTT. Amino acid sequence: CASTGGSGTTGELFF.

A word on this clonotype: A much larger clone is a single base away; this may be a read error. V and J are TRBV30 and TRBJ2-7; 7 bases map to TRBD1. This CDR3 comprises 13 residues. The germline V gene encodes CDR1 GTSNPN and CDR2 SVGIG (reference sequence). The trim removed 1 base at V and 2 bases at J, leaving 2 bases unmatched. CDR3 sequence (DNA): TGTGCCTGGAGTGAACAGGGGACCTACGAGCAGTACTTC. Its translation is CAWSEQGTYEQYF. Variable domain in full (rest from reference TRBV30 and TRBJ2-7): SQTIHQWPATLVQPVGSPLSLECTVEGTSNPNLYWYRQAAGRGLQLLFYSVGIGQISSEVPQNLSASRPQDRQFILSSKKLLLSDSGFYLCAWSEQGTYEQYFGPGTRLTVT.

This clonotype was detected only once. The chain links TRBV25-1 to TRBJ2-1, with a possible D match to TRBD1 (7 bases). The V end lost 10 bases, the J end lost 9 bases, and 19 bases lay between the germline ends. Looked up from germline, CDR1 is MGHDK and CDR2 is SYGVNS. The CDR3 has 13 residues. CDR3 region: CATGGPFRGEQFF. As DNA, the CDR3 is TGTGCCACAGGGGGGCCTTTCAGAGGTGAGCAGTTCTTC.

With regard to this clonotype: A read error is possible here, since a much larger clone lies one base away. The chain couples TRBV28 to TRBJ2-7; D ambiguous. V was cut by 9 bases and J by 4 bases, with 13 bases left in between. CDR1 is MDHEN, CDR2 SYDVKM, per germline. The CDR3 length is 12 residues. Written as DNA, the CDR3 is TGTGCCAGTCTAGGACGGGCGTACGAGCAGTACTTC. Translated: CASLGRAYEQYF.

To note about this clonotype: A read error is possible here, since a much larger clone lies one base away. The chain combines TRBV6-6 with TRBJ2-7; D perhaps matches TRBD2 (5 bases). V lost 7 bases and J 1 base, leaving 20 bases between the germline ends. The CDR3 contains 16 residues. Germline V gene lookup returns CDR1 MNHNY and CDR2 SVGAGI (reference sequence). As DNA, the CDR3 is TGTGCCAGCACCTCCTCGCGGGCTGGAAGGTCCTACGAGCAGTACTTC. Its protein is CASTSSRAGRSYEQYF.